This TCR beta chain came from a study of a mutant IDH1 vaccine in newly diagnosed glioma. Study overall: Vaccination was launched 4-6 weeks after radiotherapy alone, or with temozolomide cycles. Males made up approximately 60% and females 37.5% of treated patients, whose mean age was roughly 40 years.

As for this clone: Its matching antigen is unknown.

Between the trimmed V and J ends, which lost 5 bases and 3 bases, there was a span of 20 bases. Germline values: CDR1 SGHVS, CDR2 FQNEAQ. This CDR3 is 16 amino acids long. Sample time point: week 5, during vaccination. Vaccine doses each comprised 300 ug of mutant IDH1 20-mer peptide, with topical imiquimod. Profiling relied on immunoSEQ multiplex PCR, and the TCRdb table lists in-frame clones only, not all of them. The data contain tens of thousands of clones, around 82% of them seen just once; the ten biggest clones take up 3% to 3.5%. General study results and limits: Pseudoprogression showed no apparent link to changes in top peripheral T cell clonotypes.

Sequenced material: PBMCs, taken from a glioma patient whose treatment included an IDH1 peptide vaccine. This TCR derives from a woman aged 18-30 years with glioma. Some clones in this sample may be carry-over from other donors' samples. The chain has TRBV7-8 and TRBJ2-7; D is perhaps TRBD2 (6 bases). In nucleotides, the CDR3 is TGTGCCAGCAGCCCCCCGGGGGTGCGGCTCGACTACGAGCAGTACTTC. This encodes CASSPPGVRLDYEQYF.